The entry below gives a single TCR beta chain sequence along with its context. Its antigen is unknown. Cells from the mixed lymphocyte reaction underwent coculture for under seven days at 37 degrees C. The CDR3 has 14 amino acids. CDR1 and CDR2 (germline): SEHNR, FQNEAQ (reference sequence). V was clipped by 5 bases and J by 5 bases, with 15 bases between them. Only in-frame clones appear in the TCRdb table, and some are missing; sequencing was by immunoSEQ multiplex PCR. The sample contains about 13,000 clones, under 40% of which appear only once. The data originate from a study of siplizumab effects on memory and regulatory T cells. The study, taken as a whole, reports: Naive T cells seemed more diverse than memory cells; they also seemed major alloresponse contributors.

This receptor was obtained from a human donor in good health; the cells came from an allogeneic mixed lymphocyte reaction. Sequenced sample: CFSE-low (dividing) CD8+ T cells sorted from an allogeneic mixed lymphocyte reaction. The chain carries TRBV7-9 and TRBJ1-2; no reliable D call. The CDR3 bases are TGTGCCAGCAGCCCCCTCGATCGGAGGTATGGCTACACCTTC. Translated: CASSPLDRRYGYTF.